The clone carrying this T cell receptor beta chain was detected only once. The multiple sclerosis controls, all treatment-naive patients, had relapsing-remitting disease that was stable or active. This specimen belongs to a study of CD8 T cells in Susac syndrome. Trimming took off 6 bases at V and 3 bases at J, with 8 bases between the two ends. The CDR3 covers 13 residues. The germline CDR1 and CDR2 sequences are MNHEY and SVGAGI. RNA amounts of about 0.45 to 1 ug underwent reverse transcription with random hexamers. The CDR3 of TCR beta was amplified by immunoSEQ multiplex PCR across 54 Vbeta and 13 Jbeta. TCRdb used MiXCR to reprocess the immunoSEQ multiplex PCR reads, holding one entry per CDR3 protein. The profile covers hundreds of thousands of distinct CDR3 sequences, with 75% to 90% appearing a single time and around 0.18% taken by the ten largest.

Sequenced: CD8+ T cells from PBMCs. The TCR comes from a human donor with multiple sclerosis. The chain links TRBV6-5 to TRBJ2-2; D unclear. In DNA form, the CDR3 reads TGTGCCAGCAGCCCCTCCGACACCGGGGAGCTGTTTTTT. Translating it yields CASSPSDTGELFF.